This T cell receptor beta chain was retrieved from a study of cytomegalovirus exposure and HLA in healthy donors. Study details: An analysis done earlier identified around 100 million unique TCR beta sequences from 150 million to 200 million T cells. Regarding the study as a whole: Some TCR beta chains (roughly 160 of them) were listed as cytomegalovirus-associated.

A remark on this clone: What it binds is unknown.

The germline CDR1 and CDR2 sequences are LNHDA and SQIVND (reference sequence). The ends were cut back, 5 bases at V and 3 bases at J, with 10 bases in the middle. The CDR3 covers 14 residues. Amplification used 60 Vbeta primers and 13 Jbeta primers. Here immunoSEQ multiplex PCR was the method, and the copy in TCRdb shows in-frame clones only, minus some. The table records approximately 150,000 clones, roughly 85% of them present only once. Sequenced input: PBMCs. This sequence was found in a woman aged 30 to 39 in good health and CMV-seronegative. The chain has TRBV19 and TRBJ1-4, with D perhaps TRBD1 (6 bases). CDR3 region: CASSAGQSNEKLFF. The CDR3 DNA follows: TGTGCCAGTAGTGCCGGACAGTCTAATGAAAAACTGTTTTTT.